This T cell receptor (beta chain) was identified during a study of OX40 agonist ivuxolimab in advanced cancers. Study information: In three patients, partial responses were observed, one with hepatocellular carcinoma and two with cutaneous melanoma.

Data came from immunoSEQ multiplex PCR; TCRdb stores just in-frame clones and leaves some out. This sample has 55,000 to 90,000 clones, with roughly 90% found just once. Trimming took off 0 bases at V and 7 bases at J, with 14 bases between the two ends. This CDR3 contains 16 residues. CDR1 SGHDT and CDR2 YYEEEE come from the germline V gene. Sampling times: baseline, cycle 4 day 1, cycle 7 day 1. The chain links TRBV5-6 to TRBJ1-6, with a possible D match to TRBD1 (5 bases). This TCR was sampled from an adult with an advanced solid tumor such as melanoma, head and neck, liver or kidney cancer. The material sequenced was CD4+ or CD8+ T cells sorted from blood, taken in a trial of the OX40 agonist ivuxolimab. CDR3 in amino acids: CASSLVPGRGNSPLHF. CDR3 nucleotides: TGTGCCAGCAGCTTGGTTCCAGGGAGAGGGAATTCACCCCTCCACTTT.